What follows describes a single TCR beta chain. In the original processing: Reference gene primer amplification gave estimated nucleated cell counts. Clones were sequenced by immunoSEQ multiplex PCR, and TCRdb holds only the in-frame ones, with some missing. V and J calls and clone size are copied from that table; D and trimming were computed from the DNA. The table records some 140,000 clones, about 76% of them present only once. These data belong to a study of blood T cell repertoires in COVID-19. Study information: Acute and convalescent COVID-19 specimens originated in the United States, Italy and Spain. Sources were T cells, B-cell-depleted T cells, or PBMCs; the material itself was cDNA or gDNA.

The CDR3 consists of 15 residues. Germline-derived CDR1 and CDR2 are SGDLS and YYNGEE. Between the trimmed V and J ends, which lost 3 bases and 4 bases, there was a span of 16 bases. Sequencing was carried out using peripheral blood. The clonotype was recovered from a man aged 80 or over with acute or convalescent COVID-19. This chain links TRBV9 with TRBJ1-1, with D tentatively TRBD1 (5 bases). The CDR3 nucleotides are TGTGCCAGCAGCGCCGGACAAGTTCGCAGCACTGAAGCTTTCTTT. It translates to CASSAGQVRSTEAFF.